This T cell receptor beta chain originates from a study of cytomegalovirus exposure and HLA in healthy donors. Primers: 60 Vbeta forward and 13 Jbeta reverse. Profiling relied on immunoSEQ multiplex PCR, and the TCRdb table lists in-frame clones only, not all of them. The profile shows 55,000 to 80,000 clones, roughly 87% of them singletons. Study results and caveats: It was in a later analysis that TCR association rates were seen to vary by HLA locus, highest for DRB1 and lowest for HLA-C. In a later analysis, common viral pathogens appeared linked to several of the most significant clusters.

Germline V gene data show CDR1 as MNHEY and CDR2 as SMNVEV (reference sequence). There are 14 residues in the CDR3. V lost 6 bases to trimming and J lost 2 bases, with 12 bases between them. Concerning this clone: The antigen is undetermined.

Sequencing was carried out using PBMCs. The rearrangement links TRBV27 to TRBJ2-3; D uncertain. The source of this sequence is a female donor in good health and CMV-seronegative. The DNA for the CDR3 is TGTGCCAGCAGATTCCGAGTCTCCACAGATACGCAGTATTTT. Its translation is CASRFRVSTDTQYF.